The 6 T cell receptor beta chains below all came from one sample that was sequenced in a study of cytomegalovirus exposure and HLA in healthy donors. PCR employed 60 Vbeta and 13 Jbeta primers. Libraries were prepared by immunoSEQ multiplex PCR; TCRdb keeps only in-frame clonotypes and omits some of them. The sample lists under 100,000 clones; nearly 70% were seen once. The sample consisted of PBMCs. All receptors derive from a woman aged 50 to 60 in good health and CMV-seropositive.

The rearrangement links TRBV27 to TRBJ2-7, with 9 bases that match TRBD2. This CDR3 has 14 residues. Germline lookup yields CDR1 MNHEY and CDR2 SMNVEV (reference sequence). V trimming: 2 bases; J trimming: 6 bases; junction bases outside the gene matches: 5. CDR3 amino acids: CASSLDLAGAEQYF. In DNA form, the CDR3 reads TGTGCCAGCAGTTTAGATTTAGCGGGAGCCGAGCAGTACTTC.

The chain joins TRBV4-1 to TRBJ2-7; maybe TRBD2 (6 bases). Germline V lookup: CDR1 MGHRA, CDR2 YSYEKL. Trimming left V 0 bases short and J 2 bases short, with 11 bases between. This CDR3 comprises 15 residues. The DNA for the CDR3 is TGCGCCAGCAGCCAAGATAGCGGAACAACCTACGAGCAGTACTTC. Amino acid sequence: CASSQDSGTTYEQYF.

This clone was observed a few times. The V gene is TRBV4-2, the J gene TRBJ1-2, with 8 bases that match TRBD1. The V segment lost 2 bases and the J segment 8 bases; nucleotides outside the gene matches: 7. Per the germline V gene, CDR1 is LGHNA and CDR2 is YNFKEQ. This CDR3 is built from 14 residues. This CDR3 reads CASSQPGQGEGYTF. CDR3 DNA: TGTGCCAGCAGCCAACCCGGACAGGGCGAGGGCTACACCTTC.

In regard to this clone: Sequence at one end of the junction differs from germline and may be a read error. The chain carries TRBV6-4 and TRBJ2-1, with D possibly matching TRBD2 (6 bases). The CDR3 contains 13 residues. Germline-derived CDR1 and CDR2 are MRHNA and SNTAGT. The CDR3 DNA is TGTGCCAGTAGTGGCACCAGTAGCGGTGAGCAGTTCTTC. Protein product: CASSGTSSGEQFF.

The chain carries TRBV4-1 and TRBJ2-1; 12 bases line up with TRBD2. V dropped 2 bases and J dropped 5; count of bases not matched to a gene: 4. Germline V lookup: CDR1 MGHRA, CDR2 YSYEKL. The CDR3 runs 16 residues. The CDR3 DNA follows: TGCGCCAGCAGCCAACAACTAGCGGGAGGAGACAATGAGCAGTTCTTC. The encoded protein is CASSQQLAGGDNEQFF.

This clone came up once. V gene TRBV4-3 combines with J gene TRBJ2-3; 15 bases agree with TRBD2. The CDR3 runs to 19 residues. V lost 4 bases to trimming and J lost 0 bases; unmatched junction nucleotides: 8. Germline-derived CDR1 and CDR2 are LGHNA and YSLEER. The CDR3 protein is CASSRAGLAGGISTDTQYF. CDR3 coding DNA: TGCGCCAGCAGCCGAGCGGGACTAGCGGGAGGAATTAGCACAGATACGCAGTATTTT.